The T cell receptor (beta chain) under discussion was sequenced for a study of T cell responses to AZD1222 COVID-19 vaccine. In its sample, this clone was seen once. Its antigen is unidentified. Using immunoSEQ multiplex PCR, the repertoire was profiled, and TCRdb retains in-frame clones only, with some absent. The profile shows some 160,000 clones, roughly 87% of them singletons. Study conclusions and caveats: Elevations in Spike-specific TCR breadth and depth followed administration of two AZD1222 doses.

This CDR3 has 16 amino acids. This TCR came from an adult who received the AZD1222 COVID-19 vaccine. Sequences were derived from peripheral blood, sampled 28 days after the second AZD1222 dose. The chain uses TRBV12-2 and TRBJ2-5; TRBD2, the table's D call, lacks a check against the DNA. TRBV12-2 is marked as a pseudogene. CDR3 region: CASRKLAGELGETQYF. The DNA for the CDR3 is TGTGCAAGTCGCAAACTAGCGGGGGAGCTGGGGGAGACCCAGTACTTC.